A single sample is the source of the 14 T cell receptor beta chains below, sequenced in a study of blood T cells in healthy people across ages. A second roughly 7 to 12 cycle PCR used barcoded and J-beta primers. TCRdb used MiXCR to reprocess the 5' RACE reads, holding one entry per CDR3 protein. The sample consists of 1 million or so distinct CDR3 sequences, under 30% of them appearing once. These data were also filed under a second study, of T cells of mothers and their children.

Specimen: blood. These receptor sequences come from a girl aged 2 to 10 in good health.

A few counts support this clonotype. The J gene is TRBJ2-1, the V gene TRBV12-3 or TRBV12-4; either TRBD1 or TRBD2 may supply D (5 bases each). CDR3 length equals 16 residues. V shed 6 bases and J shed 0 bases, with 15 bases lying between them. This CDR3 reads CASSYRGLSSYNEQFF. The CDR3 DNA sequence: TGTGCCAGCAGCTACCGGGGCCTCAGCTCCTACAATGAGCAGTTCTTC.

The chain is built from TRBV4-1 and TRBJ2-5; D perhaps matches TRBD2 (6 bases). V was trimmed by 4 bases and J by 3 bases, leaving 9 bases between them. Germline V gene sequence: CDR1 MGHRA, CDR2 YSYEKL. This CDR3 spans 13 amino acids. The chain's CDR3 is CASSRIAEETQYF. CDR3 sequence (DNA): TGCGCCAGCAGCCGGATAGCGGAAGAGACCCAGTACTTC.

This clonotype has just a few counts. The chain couples TRBV6-6 to TRBJ2-1, with 9 positions matching TRBD2. The length of the CDR3 is 17 residues. Trimming took 6 bases from V and 0 from J; bases not matched to a gene: 9. Germline loops: CDR1 MNHNY, CDR2 SVGAGI (reference sequence). CDR3 sequence: CASSYAGLANSYNEQFF. CDR3 nucleotides: TGTGCCAGCAGCTATGCGGGACTAGCCAACTCCTACAATGAGCAGTTCTTC.

The V gene is TRBV20-1, the J gene TRBJ2-1, with TRBD2 matching 7 bases. Trimming removed 0 bases from V and 7 bases from J; junction bases left unmatched: 6. This CDR3 is built from 14 residues. Per the germline V gene, CDR1 is DFQATT and CDR2 is SNEGSKA (reference sequence). For the CDR3, the DNA is TGCAGTGCTAGAGAGGCGGGGGTTGGGAATGAGCAGTTCTTC. It is translated as CSAREAGVGNEQFF.

The DNA of the CDR3 is TGTGCCAGCAGCCGCCGAGAGGATTCACCCCTCCACTTT. Residues: CASSRREDSPLHF. This chain joins TRBV7-9 and TRBJ1-6; unclear D gene. CDR3 length: 13 amino acids. Trimming removed 5 bases from V and 8 bases from J, with 10 bases in between. Germline V gene sequence: CDR1 SEHNR, CDR2 FQNEAQ (reference sequence).

In the case of this clonotype: The junction shows a germline mismatch at one end, possibly a read error. The chain links TRBV6-5 to TRBJ2-2; maybe TRBD2 (6 bases). This CDR3 contains 13 residues. CDR1 and CDR2 (germline): MNHEY, SVGAGI. CDR3: CASSLDPTGGLFF. The CDR3 bases are TGTGCCAGCAGCCTGGACCCGACCGGGGGGCTGTTTTTT.

The chain couples TRBV7-2 to TRBJ2-1; D uncertain. The length of the CDR3 is 15 residues. V was clipped by 0 bases and J by 0 bases, with 6 bases between them. Germline loops: CDR1 SGHTA, CDR2 FQGNSA. CDR3 amino acids: CASSLAVRSYNEQFF. In DNA, the CDR3 is TGTGCCAGCAGCTTAGCGGTTCGCTCCTACAATGAGCAGTTCTTC.

The gene calls are TRBV12-3 or TRBV12-4 and TRBJ2-7; D is perhaps TRBD1 or TRBD2 (5 bases each). V shed 5 bases and J shed 7 bases, with 24 bases lying between them. The CDR3 sequence is 16 residues long. CDR3 nucleotides: TGTGCCAGCAGTAAACTTGGACACTTACTCGGAGGAGAGCAGTACTTC. This gives the protein CASSKLGHLLGGEQYF.

This clonotype has a handful of counts. The V call is TRBV9, the J call TRBJ1-5; tentative D call: TRBD1 (6 bases). This CDR3 region has 14 residues. The ends were cut back, 3 bases at V and 4 bases at J, with 11 bases in the middle. CDR1 and CDR2 (germline): SGDLS, YYNGEE. The CDR3 is CASSAQGINQPQHF. In DNA, the CDR3 is TGTGCCAGCAGCGCTCAGGGGATAAATCAGCCCCAGCATTTT.

This clonotype was observed a handful of times. The CDR3 DNA reads TGTGCCAGCAGCTCGGACGGTCTTGATCAGCCCCAGCATTTT. Translating gives CASSSDGLDQPQHF. V and J are TRBV12-3 or TRBV12-4 and TRBJ1-5; D ambiguous. V dropped 6 bases and J dropped 5 bases, with 14 bases sitting between them. The CDR3 is 14 residues long.

As regards this clonotype: Relative to the germline gene, one junction end is altered; a read error may explain this. V is TRBV5-5 and J is TRBJ1-2; perhaps TRBD1 as D (6 bases). Per germline, CDR1 SGHKS and CDR2 YYEKEE (reference sequence). CDR3 length equals 16 residues. The CDR3 nucleotides are TGTGCCGGCAGCTCCACCGGACAGTATACTTATGATGGCTACACCTTC. It is translated as CAGSSTGQYTYDGYTF.

The V call is TRBV28, the J call TRBJ2-3, with 11 bases that match TRBD1. Germline CDR1 and CDR2: MDHEN and SYDVKM. Unmatched junction bases numbered 12, after V lost 7 bases and J lost 3 bases. CDR3 length: 17 amino acids. CDR3 amino acids: CASNPLLGQGVTDTQYF. CDR3 nucleotide sequence: TGTGCCAGCAACCCCCTCCTGGGACAGGGGGTGACAGATACGCAGTATTTT.

The rearrangement links TRBV20-1 to TRBJ1-2; tentatively, D is TRBD1 (6 bases). Trimming removed 8 bases from V and 5 bases from J, with 15 bases in between. The CDR3 length is 12 residues. CDR1 DFQATT and CDR2 SNEGSKA come from the germline V gene (reference sequence). CDR3 bases: TGCAGTTCCGAGGGGGGAGTGTATGGCTACACCTTC. It translates to CSSEGGVYGYTF.

This chain joins TRBV20-1 and TRBJ2-1, with unresolved D. CDR3 length: 15 amino acids. Germline CDR1 DFQATT, CDR2 SNEGSKA (reference sequence). The V end lost 2 bases, the J end lost 0 bases, and 11 bases lay between the germline ends. The CDR3 DNA is TGCAGTGCTAGAAAGACTCCTATCTCCTACAATGAGCAGTTCTTC. Encoded protein: CSARKTPISYNEQFF.